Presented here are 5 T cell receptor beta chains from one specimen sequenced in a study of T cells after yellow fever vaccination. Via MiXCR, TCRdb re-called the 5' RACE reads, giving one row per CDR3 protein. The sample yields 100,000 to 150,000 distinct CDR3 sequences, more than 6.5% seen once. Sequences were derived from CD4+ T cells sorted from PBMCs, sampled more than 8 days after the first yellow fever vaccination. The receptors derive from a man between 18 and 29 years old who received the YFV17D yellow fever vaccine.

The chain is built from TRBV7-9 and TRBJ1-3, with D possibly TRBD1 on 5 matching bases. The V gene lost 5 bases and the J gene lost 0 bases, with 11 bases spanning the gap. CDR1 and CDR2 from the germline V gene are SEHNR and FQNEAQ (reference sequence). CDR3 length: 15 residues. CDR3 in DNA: TGTGCCAGCAGCCCCCGGGGGAGCTCTGGAAACACCATATATTTT. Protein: CASSPRGSSGNTIYF.

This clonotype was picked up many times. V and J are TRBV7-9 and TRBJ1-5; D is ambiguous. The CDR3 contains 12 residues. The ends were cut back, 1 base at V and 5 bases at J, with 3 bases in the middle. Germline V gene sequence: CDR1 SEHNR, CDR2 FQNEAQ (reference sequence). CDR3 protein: CASSLVDQPQHF. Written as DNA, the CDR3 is TGTGCCAGCAGCTTAGTGGATCAGCCCCAGCATTTT.

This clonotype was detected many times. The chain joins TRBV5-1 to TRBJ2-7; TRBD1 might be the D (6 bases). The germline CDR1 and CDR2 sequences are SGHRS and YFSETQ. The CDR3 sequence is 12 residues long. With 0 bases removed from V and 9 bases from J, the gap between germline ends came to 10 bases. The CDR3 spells CASSLDLGGQYF. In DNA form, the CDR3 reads TGCGCCAGCAGCTTGGATCTAGGGGGGCAGTACTTC.

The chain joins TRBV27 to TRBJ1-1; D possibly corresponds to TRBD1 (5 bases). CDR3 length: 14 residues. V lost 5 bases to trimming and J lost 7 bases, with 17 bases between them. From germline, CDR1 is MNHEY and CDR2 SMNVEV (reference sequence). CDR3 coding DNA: TGTGCCAGCAGTGCCCGTAGCTGGGGGGTTGAAGCTTTCTTT. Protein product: CASSARSWGVEAFF.

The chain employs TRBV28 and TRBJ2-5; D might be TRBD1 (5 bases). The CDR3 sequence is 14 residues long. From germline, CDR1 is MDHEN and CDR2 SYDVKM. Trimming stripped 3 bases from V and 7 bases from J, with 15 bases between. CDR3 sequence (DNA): TGTGCCAGCAGTTTCCACTCAGGGTTGCGGACCCAGTACTTC. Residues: CASSFHSGLRTQYF.